One and the same sample provided the 7 T cell receptor beta chains below, sequenced in a study of lymphopenia after photon versus proton radiotherapy (dated by TCRdb to the late 2010s). Libraries were prepared through the immunoSEQ multiplex PCR assay. TCRdb holds this immuneACCESS table with in-frame rearrangements only. Some clones are missing; in checked studies, unresolved V genes explain under half, and the rest has no known cause. Here the sample has 37,000 or so clones; approximately 87% occur a single time. The ten largest clonotypes hold under 3.5% of the sample. This material consisted of peripheral blood, taken from a patient treated with photon-based radiotherapy. All receptors derive from a man in his fifties with gastric cancer.

The rearrangement links TRBV7-9 to TRBJ2-1; 9 bases map to TRBD1. V lost 5 bases to trimming and J lost 0 bases; unmatched junction nucleotides: 8. CDR1 SEHNR and CDR2 FQNEAQ come from the germline V gene (reference sequence). The CDR3 spans 17 residues. CDR3 nucleotide sequence: TGTGCCAGCAGCCTCCGACAGGGGGAGAGCTCCTACAATGAGCAGTTCTTC. Translation: CASSLRQGESSYNEQFF.

The genes are TRBV5-8 and TRBJ2-7, with D uncertain. Deletions cut 1 base from V and 0 bases from J, with 14 bases between. Germline V gene sequence: CDR1 SGHTS, CDR2 YDEGEE. The CDR3 spans 16 residues. The CDR3 loop reads CASSLSGASSSYEQYF. CDR3 nucleotide sequence: TGTGCCAGCAGCTTGTCTGGAGCGAGCAGCTCCTACGAGCAGTACTTC.

The chain carries TRBV7-2 and TRBJ1-3, with TRBD1 matching 7 bases. J lost 3 bases, V lost 5 bases, and 4 bases had no gene match. CDR3 size: 14 residues. Looked up from germline, CDR1 is SGHTA and CDR2 is FQGNSA. The CDR3 is CASSPTGIGNTIYF. CDR3 sequence (DNA): TGTGCCAGCAGCCCGACAGGGATTGGAAACACCATATATTTT.

The chain employs TRBV5-1 and TRBJ2-3; D is possibly TRBD1 (6 bases). Germline-derived CDR1 and CDR2 are SGHRS and YFSETQ. The V end was cut by 5 bases, the J end by 1 base, with 14 bases between. The CDR3 length is 15 residues. CDR3 amino acids: CASRTQGGGTDTQYF. DNA for the CDR3: TGCGCCAGCAGGACTCAAGGGGGAGGCACAGATACGCAGTATTTT.

This chain connects TRBV6-6 to TRBJ1-3; D is possibly TRBD1 (6 bases). This CDR3 region has 16 residues. Trimming stripped 2 bases from V and 0 bases from J, with 11 bases between. The V gene's germline CDR1 is MNHNY and CDR2 SVGAGI (reference sequence). This CDR3 reads CASSYTGQSSGNTIYF. The CDR3 nucleotides read TGTGCCAGCAGTTACACCGGACAGAGCTCTGGAAACACCATATATTTT.

A few counts support this clone. This sequence joins TRBV15 and TRBJ2-6; D might be TRBD1 or TRBD2, each matching 5 bases. The V end was cut by 1 base, the J end by 4 bases, with 8 bases between. CDR1 and CDR2 from the germline V gene are LNHNV and YYDKDF (reference sequence). This CDR3 comprises 15 residues. The DNA for the CDR3 is TGTGCCACCAGCAGAGTGGGGGTCGGGGCCAACGTCCTGACTTTC. Its translation is CATSRVGVGANVLTF.

This clone was observed a handful of times. The V call is TRBV19, the J call TRBJ1-4; 8 nucleotides align to TRBD1. The germline V gene has CDR1 LNHDA and CDR2 SQIVND (reference sequence). Germline trimming cut 2 bases from V and 8 bases from J; bases unmatched to any gene: 4. The CDR3 is made up of 14 amino acids. The CDR3, as DNA: TGTGCCAGTAGTATAAGACAGGGGAACGAAAAACTGTTTTTT. Protein product: CASSIRQGNEKLFF.